This section outlines one T cell receptor beta chain sequence together with its context. The antigen is unknown. This CDR3 contains 12 residues. Per the germline V gene, CDR1 is MNHNS and CDR2 is SASEGT. The V and J ends lost 5 bases and 6 bases respectively, with 7 bases between them. This specimen comes from a study of esophageal squamous cell carcinoma under preoperative chemotherapy. Across the study: TCR repertoires were profiled from both peripheral blood T cells and tumor-infiltrating lymphocytes. General study points: Chemotherapy was followed by significantly higher TCR diversity in peripheral T cells only, not tumor-infiltrating lymphocytes. Post-treatment tumor-infiltrating lymphocytes appeared partly derived from peripheral T cells migrating into the tumor.

TCRdb itself ran the PCR reads through MiXCR, one entry per CDR3 protein. This sample carries approximately 15,000 distinct CDR3 sequences, roughly 60% of them seen once, and the ten largest clones take around 49%. The sample's time point: before preoperative PTX-NDP chemotherapy. Paclitaxel-nedaplatin chemotherapy was given to patients ahead of their surgery. The TCR comes from a human donor with esophageal squamous cell carcinoma. The donor label of this sample is uncertain. V and J are TRBV6-1 and TRBJ2-2; D is unresolved. The specimen was taken from a patient given preoperative chemotherapy. The CDR3 DNA sequence: TGTGCCAGCAGTCCGGTCTCCGGGGAGCTGTTTTTT. Protein sequence: CASSPVSGELFF.